Listed here are 9 T cell receptor beta chains from one sample, sequenced in a study of low-dose radiotherapy and immunotherapy resistance in tumors. First-strand cDNA relied on TRAV- and TRBV-specific primers spanning alpha and beta chains. PCR amplification of the TCRs was performed with Phusion for approximately 20 PCR cycles, and it relied on a constant-region primer together with a V-primer adapter. TCRdb used MiXCR to reprocess the reads, holding one entry per CDR3 protein. The profile shows approximately 91,000 distinct CDR3 sequences, under 25% of them singletons. Described time point: after trial treatment. The treatment: LDRT plus nivolumab, ipilimumab, low-dose cyclophosphamide and aspirin (RACIN trial). The sequencing here drew on PBMCs, taken after low-dose radiotherapy plus immunotherapy. Source of these receptors: a female donor with ovarian cancer.

Of note for this clonotype: A far more abundant clone sits one base away, making this likely a read error. This chain uses TRBV7-9 with TRBJ2-7; 12 bases are shared with TRBD2. CDR3 size: 16 residues. Germline V gene lookup returns CDR1 SEHNR and CDR2 FQNEAQ (reference sequence). CDR3 nucleotide sequence: TGTGCCAGCAGCTTAGTCGCTAGCGGGGGGGTTAACGAGCAGTGCTTC. Protein sequence: CASSLVASGGVNEQCF. The full variable domain, rest sourced from reference TRBV7-9 and TRBJ2-7, is DTGVSQNPRHKITKRGQNVTFRCDPISEHNRLYWYRQTLGQGPEFLTYFQNEAQLEKSRLLSDRFSAERPKGSFSTLEIQRTEQGDSAMYLCASSLVASGGVNEQCFGPGTRLTVT.

The CDR3 region is CASSPSGYGYTF. CDR3 sequence (DNA): TGTGCCAGCAGTCCCTCGGGGTATGGCTACACCTTC. This chain uses TRBV28 with TRBJ1-2; D gene ambiguous. V dropped 5 bases and J dropped 5 bases, with 9 bases sitting between them. Germline V gene sequence: CDR1 MDHEN, CDR2 SYDVKM. The CDR3 is made up of 12 amino acids.

This clonotype was recorded at least ten times. The chain carries TRBV4-2 and TRBJ2-7; perhaps D is TRBD1 or TRBD2 (5 bases each). Deletions cut 0 bases from V and 3 bases from J, with 12 bases between. Germline values: CDR1 LGHNA, CDR2 YNFKEQ. The CDR3 totals 15 residues. This chain's CDR3 is CASSQDKRGDYEQYF. CDR3 nucleotides: TGTGCCAGCAGCCAAGATAAGCGAGGGGACTACGAGCAGTACTTC.

In its sample, this clonotype was seen many times. J is TRBJ2-1 and V is TRBV25-1, with 8 positions matching TRBD2. J lost 4 bases, V lost 1 base, and 6 bases had no gene match. The CDR3 runs 16 residues. Per germline, CDR1 MGHDK and CDR2 SYGVNS. The CDR3 nucleotides read TGTGCCAGCAGTGAATCGCGGCTAGCGGGTTACAATGAGCAGTTCTTC. Translation gives CASSESRLAGYNEQFF. Full variable domain (rest looked up from reference TRBV25-1 and TRBJ2-1): EADIYQTPRYLVIGTGKKITLECSQTMGHDKMYWYQQDPGMELHLIHYSYGVNSTEKGDLSSESTVSRIRTEHFPLTLESARPSHTSQYLCASSESRLAGYNEQFFGPGTRLTVL.

This clonotype was counted at least ten times. The V and J genes are TRBV15 and TRBJ2-5; perhaps TRBD2 as D (6 bases). This CDR3 region has 17 residues. Looked up from germline, CDR1 is LNHNV and CDR2 is YYDKDF (reference sequence). Trimming removed 3 bases from V and 3 bases from J, with 20 bases in between. The CDR3 here is CATSSGRAGLREETQYF. The CDR3 coding sequence is TGTGCCACCAGCAGTGGTCGTGCGGGGCTGAGGGAAGAGACCCAGTACTTC.

This clonotype appeared many times. V usage is TRBV6-5 and J usage is TRBJ2-6, with D hard to call. The CDR3 is 15 residues long. CDR1 MNHEY and CDR2 SVGAGI come from the germline V gene. Trimming shortened V by 0 bases and J by 2 bases, and 5 bases separated the two germline ends. This CDR3 reads CASSYSQAGANVLTF. The CDR3 DNA follows: TGTGCCAGCAGTTACTCCCAGGCTGGGGCCAACGTCCTGACTTTC.

The genes are TRBV11-2 and TRBJ2-4; no clear D gene. CDR3 length: 14 amino acids. V was pared by 3 bases and J by 0 bases, with 6 bases between. CDR1 and CDR2 (germline): SGHAT, FQNNGV. CDR3 sequence: CASSFGLAKNIQYF. The CDR3 bases are TGTGCCAGCAGCTTCGGTCTAGCCAAAAACATTCAGTACTTC.

Notes on this clonotype: With only one base between it and a far larger clone, this is likely a read error. The J gene is TRBJ2-7, the V gene TRBV7-6, with 8 bases aligning to TRBD1. This CDR3 is 16 amino acids long. CDR1 and CDR2 (germline): SGHVS, FNYEAQ. Trimming cost V 4 bases and J 1 base; bases outside gene matches: 9. The CDR3 DNA sequence: TGTGCCAGCAGCTCAACGTCCGGGACAGGTTCCTACGAGCAGTACTTC. Protein product: CASSSTSGTGSYEQYF.

This clonotype was picked up many times. The V call is TRBV29-1, the J call TRBJ1-1; 8 bases map to TRBD1. V trimming: 6 bases; J trimming: 3 bases; junction bases outside the gene matches: 9. This CDR3 has 14 residues. The germline gives CDR1 SQVTM, CDR2 ANQGSEA. The CDR3 reads CSVSQGAGDTEAFF. The DNA for the CDR3 is TGCAGCGTATCTCAGGGGGCAGGGGACACTGAAGCTTTCTTT.